There are many counts of the clone carrying this T cell receptor beta chain. What it recognizes is unknown. This entry belongs to a study of neurological immune-mediated disorders. Germline V gene lookup returns CDR1 KGHSH and CDR2 LQKENI. V lost 4 bases and J 3 bases, leaving 9 bases between the germline ends. CDR3 length: 13 amino acids. Synthesis of cDNA was carried out by template-switch 5'RACE. The reaction used 10-nucleotide random UMIs. Using its own MiXCR run on the 5' RACE reads, TCRdb lists one record per CDR3 protein. The sample holds 66,000 or so distinct CDR3 sequences; under 5% are singletons and the top ten take 6.9%. Study conclusions and caveats: Subjects shared no identical expanded-clone CDR3 amino acid sequences, suggesting private TCR-beta repertoires in all groups. Whereas HTLV-1-associated myelopathy showed the most TCR clonal expansion, multiple sclerosis showed the least, with levels below those of healthy controls. The authors found no clinical or MRI feature associated with the multiple sclerosis repertoire cluster.

The receptor comes from a young man with multiple sclerosis. The gene calls are TRBV18 and TRBJ1-2, with a possible D match to TRBD1 (6 bases). The sequenced material came from PBMCs. In DNA form, the CDR3 reads TGTGCCAGCTCACAGACAGGAGACTATGGCTACACCTTC. Translating it yields CASSQTGDYGYTF.